Sequencing of this T cell receptor beta chain was carried out in a study of tumor-infiltrating lymphocytes in localized non-small cell lung cancer. Study-wide results and limits: Each assay used a separate piece of the same tissue.

The germline gives CDR1 LNHNV, CDR2 YYDKDF (reference sequence). The CDR3 length is 15 residues. V was shortened by 0 bases and J by 6 bases, with 14 bases between the two germline ends. The assay was immunoSEQ multiplex PCR, and TCRdb's table has in-frame clones only and misses some. Of some 3,100 clones listed, roughly 50% are singletons. This clone was picked up a small number of times. The antigen is unknown. The clonotype was recovered from a human donor with non-small cell lung cancer. This chain joins TRBV15 and TRBJ1-2; possibly TRBD1 for D (5 bases). The sequenced sample was uninvolved lung tissue not adjacent to the tumor. The CDR3 DNA is TGTGCCACCAGCAGAGATCAAGGGGCCACCAATGGCTACACCTTC. Its protein is CATSRDQGATNGYTF.